The subject of this entry is one TCR beta chain. Its specificity is not known. This sample is drawn from a study of T cell responses to AZD1222 COVID-19 vaccine. Study-wide results and caveats: Only six or seven AZD1222 recipients tested seropositive at baseline.

This CDR3 spans 16 amino acids. Between the trimmed V and J ends, which lost 0 bases and 0 bases, there was a span of 10 bases. Per the germline V gene, CDR1 is LGHNA and CDR2 is YNFKEQ. Libraries were prepared by immunoSEQ multiplex PCR; TCRdb keeps only in-frame clonotypes and omits some of them. The table shows over 120,000 clones, with around 92% occurring only once. V is TRBV4-2 and J is TRBJ2-3, with a possible D match to TRBD2 (5 bases). The receptor was derived from an adult who had recovered from COVID-19. The sample consisted of peripheral blood, taken after recovery from COVID-19. CDR3 in amino acids: CASSQDLAASTDTQYF. For the CDR3, the DNA is TGTGCCAGCAGCCAAGATCTAGCAGCTAGCACAGATACGCAGTATTTT.